The entry below describes one T cell receptor beta chain. Its target is unknown. The table came from immunoSEQ multiplex PCR; TCRdb's copy has only in-frame clones and leaves some out. There are approximately 100,000 clones in the sample; around 89% occur only once, and about a sixth lies in the top ten. During the collection period, no donor immune events like infections were recorded. The record originates from a study of identifying expanded T cells in peripheral blood. The study's findings and limits: Across healthy donors, higher total template counts meant significantly greater approximately 2-week count variance. Technical replicates showed around 1.2 changed clones; two weeks 15 to 20; four weeks 19.

The CDR3 runs 13 residues. With 5 bases removed from V and 5 bases from J, the gap between germline ends came to 12 bases. CDR1 and CDR2 (germline): MNHEY, SVGAGI. The chain joins TRBV6-5 to TRBJ1-2; weak D call: TRBD1 (5 bases). The clonotype was recovered from a person aged 18 to 70 in good health. Sequenced material: blood. For the CDR3, the DNA is TGTGCCAGCAGTGCAGGGAGGTTATATGGCTACACCTTC. It yields the protein CASSAGRLYGYTF.